This T cell receptor (beta chain) was captured in a study of human T cells and chemical hapten exposure. TCRdb re-analysed the RACE reads in MiXCR, keeping a single row per CDR3 protein. Found here are 79,000 or so distinct CDR3 sequences, 10% to 13% of them singletons; the top ten hold around 1.5%. Germline V gene lookup returns CDR1 MNHEY and CDR2 SVGAGI. The CDR3 covers 15 residues. Trimming left V 4 bases short and J 3 bases short, with 16 bases between. This clonotype was seen a handful of times. Time point noted: patch test 1, 2 weeks after DPC sensitization. Sample treatment: therapeutic diphenylcyclopropenone sensitization with weekly scalp DPC.

This specimen was whole blood, taken in connection with sensitization to the hapten diphenylcyclopropenone (DPC). The chain couples TRBV6-5 to TRBJ2-7; TRBD2 might be the D (7 bases). The sequence was obtained from a woman between 50 and 59 years old with alopecia areata. Some clones in this sample may be carry-over from other donors' samples. The CDR3 is CASSSPRGAGYEQYF. The CDR3 region has the DNA TGTGCCAGCAGTTCCCCACGGGGGGCTGGCTACGAGCAGTACTTC.